This is a list of T cell receptor beta chains from one sample in a study of blood T cells in healthy people across ages. Using its own MiXCR run on the 5' RACE reads, TCRdb lists one record per CDR3 protein. The repertoire has under 850,000 distinct CDR3 sequences, 30% to 45% of them found once; the top ten carry approximately 12%. The specimen sequenced was blood. The origin of the receptors is a man between 18 and 29 years old in good health. Each CDR3 is given with its conserved first and last residue. The order of the fields is clone size, V gene, D gene, J gene, CDR3 DNA, CDR3 protein. The D gene is left open where the match is weak. Size values are once, few and many counts, or a class for expanded clones, and some rows have none.

.	TRBV7-2	.	TRBJ2-1	TGTGCCAGCAGCCACCCTGGCAATGAGCAGTTCTTC	CASSHPGNEQFF
.	TRBV5-1	.	TRBJ2-3	TGCGCCAGCACCTTGGGGGCTAGTCGTATCACAGATACGCAGTATTTT	CASTLGASRITDTQYF
.	TRBV7-3	.	TRBJ1-1	TGTGCCAGCAGCTTAAACGGCAGGGACCTGAACACTGAAGCTTTCTTT	CASSLNGRDLNTEAFF
.	TRBV20-1	.	TRBJ2-3	TGCAGTGCTAGGGTTGATACTAGCACAGATACGCAGTATTTT	CSARVDTSTDTQYF
.	TRBV3-1	.	TRBJ2-5	TGTGCCAGCAGCCCTTCACCGGGACGCCGAGAGACCCAGTACTTC	CASSPSPGRRETQYF
once	TRBV10-3	TRBD2	TRBJ2-4	TGTGCCATCAGTGACGGACTAGCGAGAAAAAACATTCAGTACTTC	CAISDGLARKNIQYF
few	TRBV24-1	TRBD1	TRBJ2-5	TGTGCCACCAGCACCGGGACAGGGGAGACCCAGTACTTC	CATSTGTGETQYF
.	TRBV4-3	TRBD1	TRBJ1-6	TGCGCCAGCAGCCAAACCCTGACAGGGAACTCACCCCTCCACTTT	CASSQTLTGNSPLHF
many	TRBV7-2	TRBD1	TRBJ2-5	TGTGCCAGCAGCCGAGACAGGGGGACCGGAAAAGAGACCCAGTACTTC	CASSRDRGTGKETQYF
.	TRBV29-1	.	TRBJ1-4	TGCAGCGTTGAGGGGAGGGGTGAAAAACTGTTTTTT	CSVEGRGEKLFF
.	TRBV7-2	TRBD1	TRBJ1-6	TGTGCCAGCAGCTCTAGGGGACAGGGAAATTCACCCCTCCACTTT	CASSSRGQGNSPLHF
.	TRBV6-1	.	TRBJ1-2	TGTGCCAGCAGTGAAACCCCAGCAGGGCTCTATGGCTACACCTTC	CASSETPAGLYGYTF
few	TRBV20-1	.	TRBJ2-3	TGCAGTGCTAGAGTAGCCACAGATACGCAGTATTTT	CSARVATDTQYF
.	TRBV20-1	.	TRBJ1-2	TGCGGACGACCTAGACAGCCTAGGGACTATGGCTACACCTTC	CGRPRQPRDYGYTF
.	TRBV12-3/TRBV12-4	TRBD1	TRBJ1-1	TGTGCCAGCAGTTTACGTTCAGGGGGCTGGGGCACTGAAGCTTTCTTT	CASSLRSGGWGTEAFF
many	TRBV5-1	.	TRBJ2-3	TGCGCCAGCAGCCCTCCTGGAGGGGATTACACAGATACGCAGTATTTT	CASSPPGGDYTDTQYF
.	TRBV5-1	.	TRBJ2-7	TGCGCCAGCAGCTTGGAAATGAGACCCTCCTCCAAATACAATGAGCAGTACTTC	CASSLEMRPSSKYNEQYF
.	TRBV12-3/TRBV12-4	.	TRBJ2-3	TGCGCGCTAGGTGTTAGAATAGATACGCAGTATTTT	CALGVRIDTQYF
few	TRBV20-1	.	TRBJ1-4	TGCAGTGCTAGAGACAGCGGAAGGGCAACTAATGAAAAACTGTTTTTT	CSARDSGRATNEKLFF
.	TRBV7-2	TRBD1	TRBJ2-2	TGTGCCAGCAGCTCCTACAGGGGTGGGCTGTTTTTT	CASSSYRGGLFF
.	TRBV6-4	TRBD2	TRBJ2-7	TGTGCCAGCAGTGTTTTAGCGGGGGCCCCGTACAATGAGCAGTACTTC	CASSVLAGAPYNEQYF
few	TRBV7-2	TRBD1	TRBJ2-7	TGTGCCAGCAGCCGAACAGCCTTACAGGGGATGGGGATCCCAAGCTCCTACGAGCAGTACTTC	CASSRTALQGMGIPSSYEQYF
.	TRBV19	TRBD1	TRBJ2-3	TGTGCCAGTAGTAGAGAGTCCGGATCCGGGACAGACCTTCCGCAGTATTTT	CASSRESGSGTDLPQYF
.	TRBV12-3/TRBV12-4	TRBD2	TRBJ2-2	TGTGCCAGCAGCCCCGCGGGAGGTGCGGCCGGGGAGCTGTTTTTT	CASSPAGGAAGELFF
.	TRBV28	TRBD1	TRBJ2-3	TGTGCCAGCCCCCGGGACAGGGGTAGCACAGATACGCAGTATTTT	CASPRDRGSTDTQYF
few	TRBV20-1	.	TRBJ2-3	TGCAGTGCTAGAATACCGACGGGGGCAGATACGCAGTATTTT	CSARIPTGADTQYF
many	TRBV7-9	.	TRBJ1-6	TGTGCCAGCAGCTTAAAGCGTCGAGGCGGAAATTCACCCCTCCACTTT	CASSLKRRGGNSPLHF
.	TRBV7-9	.	TRBJ2-7	TGTGCCAGCAGCCCCTGGGGAACGGGGGACTACGAGCAGTACTTC	CASSPWGTGDYEQYF
few	TRBV28	TRBD1	TRBJ2-1	TGTGCCAGCCGGACAGGGTCGAACAATGAGCAGTTCTTC	CASRTGSNNEQFF
.	TRBV10-3	.	TRBJ2-3	TGTGCCATCAGTCTTGCCTCTAGCACAGATACGCAGTATTTT	CAISLASSTDTQYF
many	TRBV13	TRBD1	TRBJ2-7	TGTGCCAGCAGCTTCAGACAGGGGCGAGAGGACTACGAGCAGTACTTC	CASSFRQGREDYEQYF
.	TRBV27	.	TRBJ2-2	TGTGCCAGCACCTCAATCAGGGGAAACACCGGGGAGCTGTTTTTT	CASTSIRGNTGELFF
many	TRBV20-1	TRBD2	TRBJ2-1	TGCAGTGCTAGAGATCCCCGCGGGGGTTCCTACAATGAGCAGTTCTTC	CSARDPRGGSYNEQFF
many	TRBV4-3	.	TRBJ1-2	TGCGCCAGCAGCCCTACGGGAGGGGAAGGCTATGGCTACACCTTC	CASSPTGGEGYGYTF
.	TRBV12-3/TRBV12-4	TRBD1	TRBJ2-5	TGTGCCAGCAGCGCCCTCCGGGACAGGGGTGGCAATGAGCAGTACTTC	CASSALRDRGGNEQYF
.	TRBV3-1	.	TRBJ2-6	TGTGCCAGCAGCTACTTGAGGACCAACGTCCTGACTTTC	CASSYLRTNVLTF
many	TRBV2	.	TRBJ2-3	TGTGCCAGCAGGGCAAGATTACTCTCGGGTACGCAGTATTTT	CASRARLLSGTQYF
.	TRBV5-5	.	TRBJ2-3	TGTGCCAGCAGCTTCATAGGGGGGAGCACAGATACGCAGTATTTT	CASSFIGGSTDTQYF
.	TRBV21-1	.	TRBJ1-5	TGTGCCAGTAGCAAATGCGGACAGGGGCTTGTTCAGCCCCAGCATTTT	CASSKCGQGLVQPQHF
.	TRBV5-1	.	TRBJ2-3	TGCGCCAGCAGCTTTGGTCGGGCCGGGACACCAGATACGCAGTATTTT	CASSFGRAGTPDTQYF
.	TRBV18	.	TRBJ1-6	TGTGCCAGCTCACCGATAGGGCAGCTTAATTCACCCCTCCACTTT	CASSPIGQLNSPLHF
.	TRBV27	.	TRBJ1-1	TGTGCCAGCAGTTTATTCCCCGGGCGTTCCGACACTGAAGCTTTCTTT	CASSLFPGRSDTEAFF
.	TRBV2	TRBD1	TRBJ2-5	TGTGCCAGCAGTGCCGGAGTCGCAGGGGGCAACGATGAGCAGTACTTC	CASSAGVAGGNDEQYF
.	TRBV27	.	TRBJ2-7	TGTGCCAGCAGTAACGGGGCAGGTATGGGGTACGAGCAGTACTTC	CASSNGAGMGYEQYF
.	TRBV12-3/TRBV12-4	TRBD1	TRBJ2-5	TGTGCCAGCAGTCACCGAGGGACAGGGTCGTGGGAGACCCAGTACTTC	CASSHRGTGSWETQYF
few	TRBV5-1	.	TRBJ1-1	TGCGCCAGCAGCAACGGTGGGGGAGGGGGCACTGAAGCTTTCTTT	CASSNGGGGGTEAFF
.	TRBV4-3	TRBD1	TRBJ1-5	TGCGCCAGCAGCCAGACAGGACAGGGGGATCAGCCCCAGCATTTT	CASSQTGQGDQPQHF
.	TRBV12-3/TRBV12-4	TRBD1	TRBJ2-2	TGTGCCAGCAGTGGACAGGGAGGCGGGAACACCGGGGAGCTGTTTTTT	CASSGQGGGNTGELFF
.	TRBV4-1	.	TRBJ1-6	TGCGCCAGCAGCTTGACAGTTTTTGGAAGTAATTCACCCCTCCACTTT	CASSLTVFGSNSPLHF
many	TRBV9	.	TRBJ2-1	TGTGCCAGCAGCGTACAGTCACATCTAAGTGAGCAGTTCTTC	CASSVQSHLSEQFF
few	TRBV29-1	.	TRBJ1-1	TGCAGCGTTTCGGGGGAACGGATCATGAACACTGAAGCTTTCTTT	CSVSGERIMNTEAFF
.	TRBV5-1	TRBD1	TRBJ1-3	TGCGCCAGCAGGCCGGGGACAGGGGACGGAAACACCATATATTTT	CASRPGTGDGNTIYF
few	TRBV14	TRBD2	TRBJ2-7	TGTGCCAGCAGCCAGCACGGCGCTAGCGGGGGTTACGAGCAGTACTTC	CASSQHGASGGYEQYF
.	TRBV27	.	TRBJ2-7	TGTGCCAGCAGTTCCCCAACAAGATACTACGAGCAGTACTTC	CASSSPTRYYEQYF
.	TRBV7-8	.	TRBJ2-1	TGTGCCAGCAGCTTTGTATTAAGCGACTACAATGAGCAGTTCTTC	CASSFVLSDYNEQFF
many	TRBV5-1	TRBD1	TRBJ2-1	TGCGCCAGCAGCTTGGAGGGACAGGGCTACAATGAGCAGTTCTTC	CASSLEGQGYNEQFF
.	TRBV25-1	.	TRBJ1-2	TGTGCCAGCAGTGCCGGCCTCCTGGGGGGCTACACCTTC	CASSAGLLGGYTF
.	TRBV2	.	TRBJ2-5	TGTGCCAGCAGTGATGGTGGGAGGACCTCATCCCTTGGGCTCTGGACCCAGTACTTC	CASSDGGRTSSLGLWTQYF
.	TRBV20-1	.	TRBJ2-7	TGCAGTGCTCCCAGGACGGGGACCTACGAGCAGTACTTC	CSAPRTGTYEQYF
few	TRBV7-2	.	TRBJ2-1	TGTGCCAGCAGCACCCCTGACAGTTACAATGAGCAGTTCTTC	CASSTPDSYNEQFF